The present entry profiles one T cell receptor beta chain with its context. The antigen remains undetermined. The data are from a study of naive and memory T cell subsets. There are 15 residues in the CDR3. CDR1 and CDR2 from the germline V gene are MNHEY and SMNVEV (reference sequence). J was trimmed by 8 bases and V by 4 bases; bases with no gene match: 11. Four PCR rounds used nested alpha and beta constant region primers plus the SP2 primer. A single record per CDR3 protein comes from TCRdb applying MiXCR to the UMI-ligation and nested PCR reads. The sample has around 35,000 distinct CDR3 sequences, roughly 9.6% seen once; the top ten hold less than 4%. Study-wide findings and caveats: TCR transcript changes with activation or differentiation may affect this RNA method.

Stated treatment: skin biopsy from PPD injection site in Mantoux-positive individual. A UMI-containing oligonucleotide was joined by 3' ligation to the TCR cDNA template. This receptor was identified in an adult in good health. The rearrangement links TRBV27 to TRBJ2-1, with 7 positions matching TRBD2. Sequenced material: skin, taken from a tuberculin skin test site. The CDR3 DNA is TGTGCCAGCAGTTCTACCGGGACTACCAACGATGAGCAGTTCTTC. Translating it yields CASSSTGTTNDEQFF.